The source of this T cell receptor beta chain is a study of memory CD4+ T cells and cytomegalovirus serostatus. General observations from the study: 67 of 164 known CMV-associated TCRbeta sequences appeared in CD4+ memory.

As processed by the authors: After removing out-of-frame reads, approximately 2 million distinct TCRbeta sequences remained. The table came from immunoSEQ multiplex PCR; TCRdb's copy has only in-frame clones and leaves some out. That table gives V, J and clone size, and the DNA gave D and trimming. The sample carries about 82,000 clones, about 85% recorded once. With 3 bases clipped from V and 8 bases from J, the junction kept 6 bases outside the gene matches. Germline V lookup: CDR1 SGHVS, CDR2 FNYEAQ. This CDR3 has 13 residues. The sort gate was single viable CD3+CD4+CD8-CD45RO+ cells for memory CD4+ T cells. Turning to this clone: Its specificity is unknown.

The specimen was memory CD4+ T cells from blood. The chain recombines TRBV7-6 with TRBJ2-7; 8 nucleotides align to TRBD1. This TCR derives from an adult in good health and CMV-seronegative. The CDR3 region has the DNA TGTGCCAGCAGCTTGGGGCAGGGGGCACAGCAGTACTTC. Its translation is CASSLGQGAQQYF.